This entry lists 23 T cell receptor beta chains sequenced from one sample in a study of blood T cells in healthy people across ages. Alongside a J-beta primer mix, a sample-barcoded 5' primer served in a second PCR lasting about 6 to 12 cycles. Using its own MiXCR run on the 5' RACE reads, TCRdb lists one record per CDR3 protein. The sample carries under 2 million distinct CDR3 sequences, roughly a third recorded once. The sample comprised blood. These receptors all come from a woman younger than 45 in good health.

As concerns this clonotype: The junction does not match germline at one end; this may be a read error. The CDR3 sequence is CSVVDQMNTETFF. The CDR3 DNA is TGCAGCGTTGTAGATCAGATGAACACTGAAACTTTCTTT. J is TRBJ1-1 and V is TRBV29-1, with unresolved D. Germline V CDR1 and CDR2: SQVTM, ANQGSEA. The CDR3 spans 13 residues. Combining the CDR3 with reference TRBV29-1 and TRBJ1-1 gives the whole variable domain SAVISQKPSRDICQRGTSLTIQCQVDSQVTMMFWYRQQPGQSLTLIATANQGSEATYESGFVIDKFPISRPNLTFSTLTVSNMSPEDSSIYLCSVVDQMNTETFFGQGTRLTVV.

The J gene is TRBJ2-2, the V gene TRBV29-1, with TRBD1 as a possible D gene (6 bases). Trimming took off 3 bases at V and 5 bases at J, with 13 bases between the two ends. Per germline, CDR1 SQVTM and CDR2 ANQGSEA. The CDR3 extends over 14 amino acids. The CDR3 region has the DNA TGCAGCGTTGACTCCAGGGGAGAAACCGGGGAGCTGTTTTTT. Translated, it gives CSVDSRGETGELFF.

The genes are TRBV3-1 and TRBJ2-7, with 8 bases identical to TRBD1. The germline gives CDR1 LGHDT, CDR2 YNNKEL (reference sequence). The CDR3 covers 16 residues. The ends lost 3 bases at V and 3 bases at J; junction bases unmatched: 10. The CDR3 DNA reads TGTGCCAGCAGCCAGGGGACAGGATTCGGAGGCTACGAGCAGTACTTC. Its translation: CASSQGTGFGGYEQYF.

The chain joins TRBV9 to TRBJ2-5, with a weak D call TRBD2 (6 bases). The end of the DNA is better explained by TRBJ2-7, so the J call may be wrong. The CDR3 runs to 15 residues. Germline CDR1 SGDLS, CDR2 YYNGEE. CDR3 in amino acids: CASSEGSGLFYEQYF. The CDR3 DNA reads as TGTGCCAGCAGCGAGGGTAGCGGATTATTCTACGAGCAGTACTTC.

The chain is built from TRBV28 and TRBJ2-7, with 8 bases identical to TRBD2. The trim removed 3 bases at V and 3 bases at J, leaving 7 bases unmatched. This CDR3 is built from 15 residues. Germline V gene lookup returns CDR1 MDHEN and CDR2 SYDVKM. CDR3 loop: CASSLNRLAYYEQYF. DNA for the CDR3: TGTGCCAGCAGTTTGAACCGACTAGCGTACTACGAGCAGTACTTC.

CDR3 residues: CASSQCDRGQETQYF. The CDR3 DNA reads as TGCGCCAGCAGCCAGTGTGACAGGGGCCAAGAGACCCAGTACTTC. V is TRBV4-1 and J is TRBJ2-5, with 8 bases aligning to TRBD1. The CDR3 length is 15 residues. The junction had 4 bases not matched to a gene; V was cut back by 3 bases and J by 1 base. The germline CDR1 and CDR2 sequences are MGHRA and YSYEKL.

This chain joins TRBV7-9 and TRBJ1-1; no definite D call. With 7 bases removed from V and 0 bases from J, the gap between germline ends came to 6 bases. The CDR3 is made up of 12 amino acids. The germline CDR1 and CDR2 sequences are SEHNR and FQNEAQ (reference sequence). CDR3 nucleotide sequence: TGTGCCAGCAACTTTCTGAACACTGAAGCTTTCTTT. Amino acids: CASNFLNTEAFF. The full variable domain, its missing parts supplied by reference TRBV7-9 and TRBJ1-1, is DTGVSQNPRHKITKRGQNVTFRCDPISEHNRLYWYRQTLGQGPEFLTYFQNEAQLEKSRLLSDRFSAERPKGSFSTLEIQRTEQGDSAMYLCASNFLNTEAFFGQGTRLTVV.

This chain connects TRBV5-1 to TRBJ2-5, with D perhaps given as TRBD1 or TRBD2 (5 bases each). Between the trimmed V and J ends, which lost 7 bases and 5 bases, there was a span of 15 bases. This CDR3 comprises 13 residues. Germline CDR1 SGHRS, CDR2 YFSETQ. The CDR3 spells CASSRDGVETQYF. In DNA, the CDR3 is TGCGCCAGCTCCCGGGACGGGGTGGAGACCCAGTACTTC. The full variable domain, rest sourced from reference TRBV5-1 and TRBJ2-5, is KAGVTQTPRYLIKTRGQQVTLSCSPISGHRSVSWYQQTPGQGLQFLFEYFSETQRNKGNFPGRFSGRQFSNSRSEMNVSTLELGDSALYLCASSRDGVETQYFGPGTRLLVL.

The chain carries TRBV9 and TRBJ2-5; 7 bases are a match to TRBD2. The V gene's germline CDR1 is SGDLS and CDR2 YYNGEE. The V segment lost 0 bases and the J segment 2 bases; nucleotides outside the gene matches: 4. The CDR3 has 15 residues. The CDR3 here is CASSVVVGGQETQYF. CDR3 nucleotides: TGTGCCAGCAGCGTAGTGGTGGGGGGGCAAGAGACCCAGTACTTC.

V gene TRBV3-1 combines with J gene TRBJ2-2; 12 nucleotides match TRBD2. The CDR3 is 18 residues long. Germline V gene data show CDR1 as LGHDT and CDR2 as YNNKEL (reference sequence). With 1 base clipped from V and 5 bases from J, the junction kept 8 bases outside the gene matches. The CDR3 sequence: CASSQVLAGGHRTGELFF. CDR3 nucleotides: TGTGCCAGCAGCCAAGTCCTAGCGGGGGGGCATAGGACCGGGGAGCTGTTTTTT.

This clonotype was counted a few times. The chain is built from TRBV11-2 and TRBJ2-1; TRBD2 aligns across 11 bases. J was trimmed by 0 bases and V by 1 base; bases with no gene match: 5. The germline V gene encodes CDR1 SGHAT and CDR2 FQNNGV. The CDR3 is made up of 18 amino acids. CDR3 amino acids: CASSLGSGGASSYNEQFF. The CDR3 DNA sequence: TGTGCCAGCAGCTTAGGTAGCGGGGGGGCCAGCTCCTACAATGAGCAGTTCTTC.

In this sample, this clonotype turned up many times. V usage is TRBV7-2 and J usage is TRBJ2-5; D possibly corresponds to TRBD2 (7 bases). CDR3 length equals 15 residues. The germline CDR1 and CDR2 sequences are SGHTA and FQGNSA. The V end lost 1 base, the J end lost 6 bases, and 15 bases lay between the germline ends. For the CDR3, the DNA is TGTGCCAGCAGCTTAGGTGGCGGGGGCGGAAAGACCCAGTACTTC. Protein: CASSLGGGGGKTQYF.

This chain joins TRBV11-2 and TRBJ2-7, with TRBD2 matching 7 bases. Germline values: CDR1 SGHAT, CDR2 FQNNGV. V lost 8 bases, J lost 2 bases, and 12 bases stayed unmatched. The CDR3 runs 15 residues. In DNA form, the CDR3 reads TGTGCCAGCGGCCCCCCTGGCGGGGGAACCTACGAGCAGTACTTC. Residues: CASGPPGGGTYEQYF.

The gene calls are TRBV5-1 and TRBJ2-5, with 10 positions matching TRBD1. V was pared by 4 bases and J by 2 bases, with 14 bases of the junction left unmatched. Germline CDR1 is SGHRS and CDR2 is YFSETQ. The CDR3 consists of 18 residues. This CDR3 reads CASSLGQGVGPLQETQYF. In nucleotides, the CDR3 is TGCGCCAGCAGCCTAGGACAGGGGGTAGGGCCTCTGCAAGAGACCCAGTACTTC.

The chain is built from TRBV6-4 and TRBJ2-1; no clear D. The CDR3 contains 14 residues. V dropped 0 bases and J dropped 5 bases, with 8 bases sitting between them. Germline lookup yields CDR1 MRHNA and CDR2 SNTAGT. Written as DNA, the CDR3 is TGTGCCAGCAGTGACTCGATGGGAAACAATGAGCAGTTCTTC. Protein: CASSDSMGNNEQFF.

The chain employs TRBV28 and TRBJ2-7; a weak D match, TRBD2 (6 bases). This CDR3 region has 15 residues. Trimming pared 5 bases from V and 3 bases from J, leaving 17 bases between. In germline, CDR1 is MDHEN, CDR2 SYDVKM. Written as DNA, the CDR3 is TGTGCCAGCAGTCCGCCCGGGAGTGGCGTCTACGAGCAGTACTTC. Protein product: CASSPPGSGVYEQYF.

This clonotype was observed a few times. The genes are TRBV7-6 and TRBJ2-5; 9 bases fit TRBD2. From germline, CDR1 is SGHVS and CDR2 FNYEAQ. V shed 4 bases, J shed 4 bases, and the junction held 10 bases outside the gene matches. This CDR3 region has 16 residues. The CDR3 region has the DNA TGTGCCAGCAGCTCCTTACTAGCGGGTTCCCCAGAGACCCAGTACTTC. This codes for CASSSLLAGSPETQYF.

This clonotype was recorded a few times. This chain's CDR3 is CASTRRGGSYNEQFF. The DNA of the CDR3 is TGTGCCAGCACCAGGCGGGGGGGGAGTTACAATGAGCAGTTCTTC. The V call is TRBV27, the J call TRBJ2-1; TRBD2 matches at 9 bases. The CDR3 is 15 residues long. Germline V lookup: CDR1 MNHEY, CDR2 SMNVEV (reference sequence). Unmatched junction bases numbered 8, after V lost 7 bases and J lost 4 bases.

The CDR3 DNA follows: TGTGCCAGCGAGGGGGGGACAGGGGGCAGATATGGCTACACCTTC. Encoded protein: CASEGGTGGRYGYTF. V and J are TRBV6-1 and TRBJ1-2; 12 bases are a match to TRBD1. After removal of 8 bases from V and 5 bases from J, the junction contained 9 bases not matched to a gene. There are 15 residues in the CDR3. The germline V gene encodes CDR1 MNHNS and CDR2 SASEGT.

To note about this clonotype: One junction end disagrees with the germline gene, perhaps due to a read error. The chain carries TRBV12-3 or TRBV12-4 and TRBJ1-6; D is unclear. CDR3 length: 14 residues. The CDR3, as DNA: TGTACCAGCACCACATCGGGTTTGGGTTCACCCCTCCACTTT. Translating it yields CTSTTSGLGSPLHF.

V gene TRBV11-2 combines with J gene TRBJ1-1; D is unclear. The length of the CDR3 is 14 residues. Trimming pared 5 bases from V and 4 bases from J, leaving 14 bases between. Germline CDR1 reads SGHAT; CDR2 reads FQNNGV. CDR3: CASSADGVGTEAFF. DNA for the CDR3: TGTGCCAGCAGCGCAGACGGGGTGGGCACTGAAGCTTTCTTT.

This clonotype was seen many times. The chain has TRBV20-1 and TRBJ2-3; D gene uncertain. The CDR3 has 13 residues. CDR1 and CDR2 from the germline V gene are DFQATT and SNEGSKA (reference sequence). V gave up 5 bases and J gave up 0 bases, with 9 bases separating them. DNA for the CDR3: TGCAGTGCTCGGATGCCTAGCACAGATACGCAGTATTTT. It codes for CSARMPSTDTQYF.

This clonotype was detected many times. The rearrangement uses TRBV29-1 and TRBJ2-3; D remains unclear. The germline V gene has CDR1 SQVTM and CDR2 ANQGSEA. The CDR3 extends over 13 amino acids. Deletions cut 3 bases from V and 2 bases from J, with 9 bases between. The CDR3 here is CSVDLGFTDTQYF. The CDR3 DNA follows: TGCAGCGTTGATTTAGGGTTCACAGATACGCAGTATTTT.